This T cell receptor (beta chain) is from a study of blood T cell repertoires in COVID-19 (dated by TCRdb to about 2020). Turning to the overall study: Samples covering the acute and convalescent phases of COVID-19 were provided by collaborators in the United States, Italy and Spain. The sample metadata nearly always contained a de-identified subject ID, COVID-19 status, age in years and sex. Where HLA class I and class II types were available, the types were taken from metadata supplied by the sample provider, not from assay-based typing. Samples came from the ongoing ImmuneRACE study (first 160 participants) plus 1,254 subjects from 6 global collaborators. A freely available public database, intended as a resource for researchers studying the immune response to SARS-CoV-2, is where the repertoires were released. The prospective study material was composed of cDNA or gDNA derived from T cells, B-cell-depleted T cells, or PBMCs. Subjects who had been exposed to COVID-19, were actively infected with it, or had recovered from it provided the deeply sampled blood TCRbeta repertoires that made up the dataset. The study at large found these results: The amount of clinical and demographic metadata varied by source and participant and was provided uncurated.

Concerning this clone: Its antigen has not been determined. It has no much larger one-base neighbor in the sample; base qualities were not kept.

TCRbeta CDR3 regions were amplified from genomic DNA by means of the immunoSEQ Assay, a bias-controlled multiplex PCR. As for the original processing: Nucleated cell counts per sample were estimated from amplification of reference gene primers within the assay. Sequence reads were collapsed and filtered to measure the absolute abundance of every unique TCRbeta CDR3 rearrangement. For each sample, productive Simpson clonality was calculated by taking the square root of Simpson's diversity index across productive rearrangements. TCRdb took over this immuneACCESS table, retaining in-frame rearrangements with V and J assigned. Such tables are incomplete; in checked studies, under half of the missing clones stem from an unresolved V gene, and the remainder is unexplained. From that table come the V and J calls and clone size; the DNA was used to work out D and trimming. In all, the sample holds 350,000 to 400,000 clones, and roughly 92% of those were seen once. About 0.86% of the sample is taken by the ten largest.

Participants in the prospective study were aged roughly 18 to 100 years, lived in approximately 26 United States geographic areas, and enrolled through a virtual design. Cohort assignment in the prospective study relied on participant-reported clinical history from a screening survey and a study questionnaire. Exposed participants were defined as having been in contact with someone with a PCR-confirmed or clinician-diagnosed COVID-19 case within 2 weeks of study entry. In the prospective study, whole blood, serum and a nasopharyngeal or oropharyngeal swab were collected from each participant by mobile phlebotomists. Over a roughly 2-month period, participants in the prospective study had the option of providing additional blood draws and questionnaires. Blood samples from the prospective study were shipped frozen or at room temperature prior to DNA extraction. The source is a middle-aged woman who had been exposed to COVID-19. Sequenced: PBMCs or T cells enriched from blood (not recorded which).

The CDR3 protein is CASSLDRGNEQFF. The DNA sequence is given as TGTGCCAGCAGTTTGGACAGGGGGAATGAGCAGTTCTTC. Recombination connected TRBV6-5 to TRBJ2-1; TRBD1 agrees with 10 junctional bases. The CDR3 goes from the cysteine to the phenylalanine over 13 residues. Only the CDR3 region is kept as DNA, spanning 39 bases read in frame from base 1. Trimmed from V: 4 bases; trimmed from J: 7 bases; junction bases lacking a gene match: 1. The germline V gene gives CDR1 as MNHEY and CDR2 as SVGAGI.